These 29 T cell receptor beta chains came from one sample sequenced in a study of early T cells in non-severe SARS-CoV-2 infection (dated by TCRdb to the early 2020s). Library preparation was by 5' RACE. Sequenced using a NextSeq 500. TCRdb applied fastp at Q25 and MiXCR to the public reads, then kept only in-frame beta chains. CDR3 protein sequences are deduplicated, and each keeps its most common genes and DNA. In all, the sample holds roughly 63,000 distinct CDR3 sequences, and 13% of those were seen once. 4% to 5% of the sample goes to the ten largest clones. Material for sequencing was whole blood. The receptors derive from an adult who was a healthcare worker with PCR-confirmed SARS-CoV-2 infection or an uninfected control (not recorded which).

This clonotype came up a few times. This chain links TRBV6-1 with TRBJ1-4, with D maybe TRBD1 (5 bases). Per germline, CDR1 MNHNS and CDR2 SASEGT. The V and J ends lost 3 bases and 8 bases respectively, with 13 bases between them. This CDR3 has 14 residues. The CDR3 DNA reads TGTGCCAGCAGTGATGGGGTAAAGGGGGAAAAACTGTTTTTT. Protein: CASSDGVKGEKLFF.

This clonotype was detected a few times. V and J are TRBV3-1 and TRBJ1-1; D perhaps matches TRBD1 (5 bases). V lost 1 base to trimming and J lost 7 bases, with 10 bases between them. The germline V gene has CDR1 LGHDT and CDR2 YNNKEL (reference sequence). The CDR3 covers 13 residues. The chain's CDR3 is CASSQVLTDEAFF. DNA of the CDR3: TGTGCCAGCAGCCAAGTTTTGACAGATGAAGCTTTCTTT.

This clonotype has a count of ten or more. The chain recombines TRBV7-9 with TRBJ2-2, with a possible D match to TRBD1 (6 bases). This CDR3 comprises 16 residues. V shed 5 bases and J shed 7 bases, with 20 bases lying between them. Germline V CDR1 and CDR2: SEHNR, FQNEAQ (reference sequence). Here the CDR3 DNA reads TGTGCCAGCAGCCCCATTGTGGGGGCGAGAGACGGGGAGCTGTTTTTT. Its protein product is CASSPIVGARDGELFF.

This clonotype has only one observation. This chain links TRBV28 with TRBJ2-1; D remains unclear. Trimming took off 7 bases at V and 3 bases at J, with 7 bases between the two ends. CDR3 size: 12 residues. Germline CDR1 is MDHEN and CDR2 is SYDVKM. The CDR3 protein is CASTRSYNEQFF. The DNA for the CDR3 is TGTGCCAGCACTCGGAGCTACAATGAGCAGTTCTTC.

The chain combines TRBV12-3 or TRBV12-4 with TRBJ2-3; no definite D call. The CDR3 totals 13 residues. Trimming took 7 bases from V and 2 from J, leaving 10 bases between them. The CDR3 nucleotides read TGTGCCAGCACCCCTGTTCCCACAGATACGCAGTATTTT. This codes for CASTPVPTDTQYF.

CDR3 nucleotide sequence: TGTGCCAGCAGCTTGGCCGGGAGGCAGGGGAAGGAGACCCAGTACTTC. Translation gives CASSLAGRQGKETQYF. This chain joins TRBV5-6 and TRBJ2-5; D might be TRBD2 (7 bases). This CDR3 contains 16 residues. V shed 0 bases and J shed 5 bases, with 17 bases lying between them. Germline V CDR1 and CDR2: SGHDT, YYEEEE.

The chain links TRBV20-1 to TRBJ2-2, with a tentative D call TRBD2 (6 bases). Germline V lookup: CDR1 DFQATT, CDR2 SNEGSKA (reference sequence). The CDR3 is 17 amino acids. V was trimmed by 5 bases and J by 1 base, leaving 20 bases between them. The CDR3 coding sequence is TGCAGTGCTGACGACATCATAGCGGTCAGGAACACCGGGGAGCTGTTTTTT. This translates into CSADDIIAVRNTGELFF.

This clonotype came up many times. The chain carries TRBV27 and TRBJ1-1; D remains ambiguous. Germline assignment: CDR1 MNHEY and CDR2 SMNVEV (reference sequence). V dropped 6 bases and J dropped 1 base, with 15 bases sitting between them. The CDR3 loop spans 15 amino acids. The CDR3 region has the DNA TGTGCCAGCAGCCTAAACCCCGAAAGGAACACTGAAGCTTTCTTT. Translating it yields CASSLNPERNTEAFF.

This clonotype was observed at least ten times. Relative to the germline gene, one junction end is altered; a read error may explain this. The chain combines TRBV6-6 with TRBJ2-1; D unclear. Germline V gives CDR1 MNHNY, CDR2 SVGAGI (reference sequence). The CDR3 contains 14 residues. CDR3 residues: CASGYPIQNNEQFF. The DNA of the CDR3 is TGTGCCAGCGGTTACCCCATACAGAACAATGAGCAGTTCTTC.

V and J are TRBV10-3 and TRBJ2-3, with D perhaps matching TRBD2 (7 bases). Deletions cut 4 bases from V and 2 bases from J, with 16 bases between. Germline V CDR1 and CDR2: ENHRY, SYGVKD. This CDR3 is 16 amino acids long. The CDR3, as DNA: TGTGCCATCAGTGGGCGGGGGCAGGGGACCACAGATACGCAGTATTTT. This encodes CAISGRGQGTTDTQYF.

This chain connects TRBV6-5 to TRBJ1-1, with 8 nucleotides matching TRBD1. Germline V gene data show CDR1 as MNHEY and CDR2 as SVGAGI. Trimming at V came to 6 bases and at J to 5 bases, leaving 8 bases not matched to a gene. This CDR3 contains 14 residues. CDR3: CASRVGQGGTEAFF. CDR3 nucleotide sequence: TGTGCCAGCAGAGTCGGACAGGGAGGAACTGAAGCTTTCTTT.

For this clonotype: Its ends do not fully match the called genes, so a read error is possible. The chain carries TRBV9 and TRBJ2-3, with TRBD1 matching over 7 bases. The CDR3 loop spans 14 amino acids. Per germline, CDR1 SGDLS and CDR2 YYNGEE. The CDR3 nucleotides read TGCGCGACAGGGAGAGCCGCAAGCACAGATACGCAGTATTTT. The encoded protein is CATGRAASTDTQYF.

In this sample, this clonotype turned up many times. The rearrangement links TRBV5-4 to TRBJ1-1, with D uncertain. The germline V and J ends were trimmed by 0 bases and 0 bases, with 9 bases remaining between them. Germline CDR1 SGHNT, CDR2 YYREEE (reference sequence). CDR3 length: 15 amino acids. The CDR3: CASSLEQYMNTEAFF. The DNA of the CDR3 is TGTGCCAGCAGCTTGGAACAGTATATGAACACTGAAGCTTTCTTT.

This clonotype showed up many times. The germline gene is not matched at one end of the junction; a read error may be the cause. This sequence joins TRBV7-7 and TRBJ1-4, with D possibly being TRBD1 (6 bases). The CDR3 is made up of 16 amino acids. From germline, CDR1 is SSHAT and CDR2 FNYEAQ (reference sequence). CDR3 sequence reads: CASSLYPTGASEKLFF. DNA of the CDR3: TGTGCTAGCAGCTTATACCCGACGGGGGCGAGTGAAAAACTGTTTTTT.

This clonotype was picked up many times. The chain combines TRBV5-4 with TRBJ2-5; perhaps TRBD1 as D (6 bases). Trimming removed 4 bases from V and 3 bases from J, with 16 bases in between. The germline gives CDR1 SGHNT, CDR2 YYREEE (reference sequence). The CDR3 has 15 residues. The DNA for the CDR3 is TGTGCCAGCAGCCGAATAGGTGGGGGCGAAGAGACCCAGTACTTC. Encoded protein: CASSRIGGGEETQYF.

This clonotype was observed at least ten times. The chain has TRBV3-1 and TRBJ2-3; D uncertain. The CDR3 extends over 13 amino acids. Germline V lookup: CDR1 LGHDT, CDR2 YNNKEL (reference sequence). Trimming took off 5 bases at V and 2 bases at J, with 8 bases between the two ends. As DNA, the CDR3 is TGTGCCAGCAGCTTACCCTCCACAGATACGCAGTATTTT. Translated, it gives CASSLPSTDTQYF.

In this sample, this clonotype turned up many times. V is TRBV11-2 and J is TRBJ2-2; a weak D match, TRBD2 (6 bases). The CDR3 totals 16 residues. Trimming cost V 5 bases and J 7 bases, with 20 bases left between them. Germline lookup yields CDR1 SGHAT and CDR2 FQNNGV. The CDR3 protein is CASSVSWRGIGGELFF. Written as DNA, the CDR3 is TGTGCCAGCAGCGTTTCATGGAGGGGAATAGGCGGGGAGCTGTTTTTT. Looking up the rest from reference TRBV11-2 and TRBJ2-2 gives the full variable domain: EAGVAQSPRYKIIEKRQSVAFWCNPISGHATLYWYQQILGQGPKLLIQFQNNGVVDDSQLPKDRFSAERLKGVDSTLKIQPAKLEDSAVYLCASSVSWRGIGGELFFGEGSRLTVL.

This clonotype has only a few counts. J is TRBJ2-3 and V is TRBV25-1; D unresolved. This CDR3 comprises 14 residues. Germline lookup yields CDR1 MGHDK and CDR2 SYGVNS. V gave up 3 bases and J gave up 6 bases, with 13 bases separating them. CDR3 region: CASSDLTAEDTQYF. CDR3 nucleotide sequence: TGTGCCAGCAGTGATCTCACCGCAGAGGATACGCAGTATTTT.

Ten or more counts support this clonotype. This chain links TRBV13 with TRBJ1-1; a possible D gene is TRBD1 (5 bases). CDR3 length: 18 residues. Trimming left V 5 bases short and J 2 bases short, with 24 bases between. Germline V gene data show CDR1 as PRHDT and CDR2 as FYEKMQ (reference sequence). CDR3 bases: TGTGCCAGCAGCCGTCATAGGTGGCAGGGAGGGTCCAACACTGAAGCTTTCTTT. Its protein is CASSRHRWQGGSNTEAFF.

The table lists this clonotype with a few counts. This chain links TRBV5-4 with TRBJ2-3; 10 nucleotides align to TRBD2. The germline gives CDR1 SGHNT, CDR2 YYREEE (reference sequence). The CDR3 length is 16 residues. Trimming cost V 4 bases and J 2 bases; bases outside gene matches: 7. CDR3 region: CASSHGTSETTDTQYF. The DNA of the CDR3 is TGTGCCAGCAGCCACGGGACTAGCGAAACCACAGATACGCAGTATTTT.

This clonotype occurred many times. This rearrangement joins TRBV20-1 to TRBJ2-5; D is ambiguous. The CDR3 totals 13 residues. The V end lost 1 base, the J end lost 5 bases, and 11 bases lay between the germline ends. Germline CDR1 is DFQATT and CDR2 is SNEGSKA (reference sequence). The CDR3 DNA sequence: TGCAGTGCTAGAGTCCAGGTCCGGGAGACCCAGTACTTC. Its translation: CSARVQVRETQYF.

The sample holds a few counts of this clonotype. This chain uses TRBV29-1 with TRBJ2-7; 9 bases fit TRBD2. From germline, CDR1 is SQVTM and CDR2 ANQGSEA. The CDR3 extends over 16 amino acids. V gave up 2 bases and J gave up 0 bases; unmatched junction bases: 8. The CDR3 region has the DNA TGCAGCGTTGAATTGAGAAGCGGGGGGCTCTCCTACGAGCAGTACTTC. This gives the protein CSVELRSGGLSYEQYF.

This clonotype showed up just once. A much larger clone differs by one base, so this may be a read error. V gene TRBV2 combines with J gene TRBJ2-1; 11 positions agree with TRBD2. The CDR3 is 19 amino acids. Germline V gives CDR1 SNHLY, CDR2 FYNNEI. The CDR3 region has the DNA TGTGCCAGCAGTGAGAAAACTAGCGGGGGACCGAGCTCCTACAATGCGCAGTTCTTC. Translating gives CASSEKTSGGPSSYNAQFF.

In this sample, this clonotype turned up many times. This sequence joins TRBV7-6 and TRBJ2-5; the match to TRBD2 covers 13 bases. The germline V gene has CDR1 SGHVS and CDR2 FNYEAQ. V was clipped by 4 bases and J by 2 bases; unmatched bases: 4. The CDR3 sequence is 16 residues long. CDR3 sequence (DNA): TGTGCCAGCAGCTCATGGACTAGCGGGGGACAAGAGACCCAGTACTTC. Translated, it gives CASSSWTSGGQETQYF.

Ten or more counts support this clonotype. The chain joins TRBV5-1 to TRBJ1-1; no clear D. Deletions cut 0 bases from V and 0 bases from J, with 9 bases between. Per the germline V gene, CDR1 is SGHRS and CDR2 is YFSETQ. The CDR3 length is 15 residues. The CDR3 nucleotides are TGCGCCAGCAGCTTGGGCGGCAACCTGAACACTGAAGCTTTCTTT. It translates to CASSLGGNLNTEAFF.

As concerns this clonotype: This may arise from a read error, as a much more abundant clone is one base away. The chain couples TRBV11-2 to TRBJ2-7; D is uncertain. Germline V gene data show CDR1 as SGHAT and CDR2 as FQNNGV. This CDR3 has 11 amino acids. CDR3 sequence: CPSSSFYEQYF. The CDR3 nucleotides are TGTCCCAGCAGCTCCTTCTACGAGCAGTACTTC.

The chain recombines TRBV25-1 with TRBJ2-7; no reliable D call. The V and J ends lost 5 bases and 2 bases respectively, with 4 bases between them. CDR1 MGHDK and CDR2 SYGVNS come from the germline V gene. This CDR3 is 11 amino acids long. The CDR3 DNA follows: TGTGCCAGCAGTACCCCCTACGAGCAGTACTTC. Translated: CASSTPYEQYF.

In this sample, this clonotype turned up many times. The chain combines TRBV7-9 with TRBJ2-2; D ambiguous. CDR1 SEHNR and CDR2 FQNEAQ come from the germline V gene (reference sequence). Trimming cost V 6 bases and J 1 base, with 15 bases left between them. The CDR3 length is 16 residues. CDR3 DNA sequence: TGTGCCAGCAGAGGTCCCCACGGATGGAACACCGGGGAGCTGTTTTTT. Residues: CASRGPHGWNTGELFF.

This clonotype has at least ten counts. This rearrangement joins TRBV20-1 to TRBJ2-3, with 8 bases matching TRBD1. The CDR3 consists of 16 residues. CDR1 and CDR2 (germline): DFQATT, SNEGSKA (reference sequence). V lost 2 bases and J lost 0; bases outside the gene matches: 7. The CDR3 sequence is CSARLSTGGSTDTQYF. In DNA, the CDR3 is TGCAGTGCTAGATTATCTACAGGGGGGAGCACAGATACGCAGTATTTT.